This T cell receptor (beta chain) derives from a study of Graves' ophthalmopathy and Graves' hyperthyroidism. Beta-chain TCR CDR3 regions were amplified from RNA transcripts. Investigators did first-round RT-PCR with HTBI primers, then second-round multiplex PCR. TCRdb re-called the multiplex PCR reads with MiXCR, one entry per CDR3 protein. This sample yields some 350,000 distinct CDR3 sequences, of which about a sixth are seen a single time; 2.4% belongs to the top ten. This clonotype was counted a few times. Sequencing was carried out using peripheral blood. This receptor was taken from an adult woman with stable Graves' hyperthyroidism.

The DNA for the CDR3 is TGCGCCAGCAGCTTGACCGTATCCGGGACTAGACCTTGGGAGCAGTACGTC. Encoded protein: CASSLTVSGTRPWEQYV. V is TRBV5-1 and J is TRBJ2-7; TRBD2 matches 8 bases. The V and J ends lost 1 base and 7 bases, in that order; junction bases with no gene match: 16. Germline V gene sequence: CDR1 SGHRS, CDR2 YFSETQ. The CDR3 sequence is 17 residues long.